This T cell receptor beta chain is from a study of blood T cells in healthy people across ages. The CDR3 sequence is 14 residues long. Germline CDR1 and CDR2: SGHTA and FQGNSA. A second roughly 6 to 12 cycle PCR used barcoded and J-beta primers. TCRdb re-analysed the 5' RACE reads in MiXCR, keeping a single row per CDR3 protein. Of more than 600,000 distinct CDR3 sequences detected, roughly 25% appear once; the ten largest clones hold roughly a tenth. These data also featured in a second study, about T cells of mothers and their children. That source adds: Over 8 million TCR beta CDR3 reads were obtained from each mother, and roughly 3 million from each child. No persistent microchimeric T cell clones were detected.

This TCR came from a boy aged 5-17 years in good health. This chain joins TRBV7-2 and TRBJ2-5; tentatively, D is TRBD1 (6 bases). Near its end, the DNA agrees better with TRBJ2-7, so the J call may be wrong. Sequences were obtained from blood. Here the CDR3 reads CASSFTTGPYEQYF. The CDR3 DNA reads TGTGCCAGCAGCTTCACTACAGGGCCCTACGAGCAGTACTTC.